This is a list of T cell receptor beta chains from one sample in a study of shared clonotypes between healthy human individuals. Measured with immunoSEQ multiplex PCR; TCRdb has only the in-frame clones, and not every one. This table has 2 million to 2.5 million clones, around 95% appearing once. Sequencing was performed on naive CD4+ T cells sorted from blood. These receptors originate from a man aged 18 to 30 in good health. The CDR3 runs from the conserved cysteine through the conserved F or W. A D gene is named only where the DNA matches it firmly. Clone size is shown for a subset of rows, as once, few, many or a class of expanded clone.

>-|-|TRBJ1-1|TRBV6-5
TGTGCCAGCAGTTACTTTGGGGGAGGCACTGAAGCTTTCTTT
CASSYFGGGTEAFF
>-|-|TRBJ1-3|TRBV19
TGTGCCAGTAGGCCGGACGAACTCTCTGGAAACACCATATATTTT
CASRPDELSGNTIYF
>few|-|TRBJ1-5|TRBV5-6
TGTGCCAGCAGCTTGGCAGGGTTTGGCAATCAGCCCCAGCATTTT
CASSLAGFGNQPQHF
>-|-|TRBJ2-1|TRBV29-1
TGCAGCTTGAGGCTCAACGACCTTTCTAGGGAGTTCTTC
CSLRLNDLSREFF
>-|TRBD1|TRBJ1-2|TRBV7-3
TGTGCCAGCAGCTTAATACCAGGGGGCACCTATGGCTACACCTTC
CASSLIPGGTYGYTF
>-|TRBD1|TRBJ2-7|TRBV6-6
TGTGCCAGCAGTTACGGGACAGTTATTACCTACGAGCAGTACTTC
CASSYGTVITYEQYF
>-|TRBD2|TRBJ2-3|TRBV27
TGTGCCAGCAGTCTCGGTAGCGGGAGACTTGCAGATACGCAGTATTTT
CASSLGSGRLADTQYF
>-|-|TRBJ2-7|TRBV5-1
TGCGCCAGCAGCTATGAGGGGCTCTCCTACGAGCAGTACTTC
CASSYEGLSYEQYF
>once|TRBD2|TRBJ2-7|TRBV7-2
TGTGCCAGCAGCAAAGCGGGGAGCGGGACTTACTACGAGCAGTACTTC
CASSKAGSGTYYEQYF
>-|-|TRBJ2-5|TRBV11-2
TGTGCCAGCAGCTTCGGGCTACAAGAGACCCAGTACTTC
CASSFGLQETQYF
>-|-|TRBJ1-5|TRBV25-1
TGTGCCAGCAGTGAATTAGGGGATCAGCCCCAGCATTTT
CASSELGDQPQHF
>-|TRBD2|TRBJ2-5|TRBV6-5
TGTGCCAGCAGCCGGGCCGGGACTAGGGAAGAGACCCAGTACTTC
CASSRAGTREETQYF
>-|-|TRBJ1-4|TRBV30
TGTGCCTGGAGTCAGGGCGGGAGTAATGAAAAACTGTTTTTT
CAWSQGGSNEKLFF
>-|TRBD1|TRBJ2-4|TRBV6-5
TGTGCCAGCCTTGACAGGGGGCGCACCATTCAGTACTTC
CASLDRGRTIQYF
>-|TRBD1|TRBJ2-1|TRBV28
TGTGCCATGAAAAAGACAGGGATTTACAATGAGCAGTTCTTC
CAMKKTGIYNEQFF
>-|TRBD2|TRBJ2-5|TRBV10-3
TGTGCCATCAGAGCCGGGACTAGCGGGGGGCCGGGAGAGACCCAGTACTTC
CAIRAGTSGGPGETQYF
>-|-|TRBJ2-2|TRBV10-1
TGCGCCAGCACCCCAGGTCCGAACACCGGGGAGCTGTTTTTT
CASTPGPNTGELFF
>-|TRBD1|TRBJ1-4|TRBV27
TGTGCCAGCAAGCGGGACAGGGGTTTCGTGGGTGAAAAACTGTTTTTT
CASKRDRGFVGEKLFF
>-|-|TRBJ2-7|TRBV15
TGTGCCACCAGCAGAGCCCCTCCCAGGGTCGACCCCCGCTACGAGCAGTACTTC
CATSRAPPRVDPRYEQYF
>once|TRBD2|TRBJ2-5|TRBV6-6
TGTGCCAGCAGTTTCTTTAGCGGGGGGGTCCAAGAGACCCAGTACTTC
CASSFFSGGVQETQYF
>-|TRBD1|TRBJ1-5|TRBV11-1
TGTGCCAGCAGCTTTAGGCTTCTGGGACAGGGGATAGGTCAGCCCCAGCATTTT
CASSFRLLGQGIGQPQHF
>-|-|TRBJ2-7|TRBV6-1
TGTGCCAGCTTCACCCAGGGCAGGGCCTACGAGCAGTACTTC
CASFTQGRAYEQYF
>-|TRBD1|TRBJ1-2|TRBV29-1
TGCAGCGTTGAAGGAAGTCAGGGGGAAGATGGCTACACCTTC
CSVEGSQGEDGYTF
>-|-|TRBJ2-7|TRBV5-1
TGCGCCAGCAGCTCCCTAAAGGGGTACGAGCAGTACTTC
CASSSLKGYEQYF
>-|TRBD1|TRBJ1-1|TRBV6-5
TGTGCCAGCAGTTATTCACAGGGGGGGCGGAACACTGAAGCTTTCTTT
CASSYSQGGRNTEAFF
>-|-|TRBJ2-5|TRBV5-1
TGCGCCAGCAGCCTGGGGACCGGGATCTACGTAGAGACCCAGTACTTC
CASSLGTGIYVETQYF
>-|TRBD1|TRBJ1-5|TRBV2
TGTGCCAGCAGTCAGGGGGCTGGCAATCAGCCCCAGCATTTT
CASSQGAGNQPQHF
>-|-|TRBJ1-3|TRBV25-1
TGTGCCAGCAGTGGAACCGGGTATCTTGGAAACACCATATATTTT
CASSGTGYLGNTIYF
>-|-|TRBJ2-7|TRBV7-9
TGTGCCAGCAGCCCCCGATTGGGGACTTACTTCTCCTACGAGCAGTACTTC
CASSPRLGTYFSYEQYF
>-|-|TRBJ1-3|TRBV27
TGTGCCAGCAGTCCCTCCCACTCTGGAAACACCATATATTTT
CASSPSHSGNTIYF
>once|-|TRBJ2-7|TRBV2
TGTGCCAGCAATCCCCAGACCACCTACGAGCAGTACTTC
CASNPQTTYEQYF
>once|-|TRBJ1-2|TRBV7-6
TGTGCCAGCAGCCCACCGACACGTCTGGCCTATGGCTACACCTTC
CASSPPTRLAYGYTF
>-|TRBD1|TRBJ1-2|TRBV6-1
TGTGCCAGCAGCACCGGGACAGACGCCAACTATGGCTACACCTTC
CASSTGTDANYGYTF
>-|-|TRBJ2-5|TRBV7-8
TGTGCCAGCAGCTTAGCTTACCTACTCATTTCTCAAGAGACCCAGTACTTC
CASSLAYLLISQETQYF
>-|TRBD2|TRBJ2-3|TRBV5-1
TGCGCCAGCAGCCTAGCGGGAGGGGGAACAGATACGCAGTATTTT
CASSLAGGGTDTQYF
>-|TRBD2|TRBJ2-1|TRBV11-2
TGTGCCAGCAGCCACGGGACTAGCGGGAGATCGGCCAATGAGCAGTTCTTC
CASSHGTSGRSANEQFF
>once|-|TRBJ2-7|TRBV6-6
TGTGCCAGCAGTTACCACCCAGGACAGATCTACGAGCAGTACTTC
CASSYHPGQIYEQYF
>-|TRBD1|TRBJ1-1|TRBV2
TGTGCCAGCACCCCCGAAACAGGGGCCGCTGAAGCTTTCTTT
CASTPETGAAEAFF
>-|-|TRBJ2-7|TRBV11-1
TGTGCCAGCAGCGCGAGTATAACCGGCGGCGAGCAGTACTTC
CASSASITGGEQYF
>-|-|TRBJ2-3|TRBV7-9
TGTGCCAGCAGCTTACGGACATTCTCCACAGATACGCAGTATTTT
CASSLRTFSTDTQYF
>few|TRBD1|TRBJ1-6|TRBV6-5
TGTGCCAGCAGTCGGACGGAGGGGGCATCACCCCTCCACTTT
CASSRTEGASPLHF
>-|-|TRBJ2-5|TRBV5-1
TGCGCCAGCAGCTTGGATTTAAGCGAGACCCAGTACTTC
CASSLDLSETQYF
>-|TRBD1|TRBJ2-7|TRBV5-1
TGCGCCAGCAGCCTACAGACAGGGGCCTACGAGCAGTACTTC
CASSLQTGAYEQYF
>-|-|TRBJ2-1|TRBV5-1
TGCGCCAGCCAAGGAGGAATACGGGACAGGGTTGGCGGGAGGGGGAATGAGCAGTTCTTC
CASQGGIRDRVGGRGNEQFF
>-|-|TRBJ2-7|TRBV30
TGTGCTGGAGGGTCAAACTCCTACGAGCAGTACTTC
CAGGSNSYEQYF